Described below is a single TCR beta chain sequence and its context. Together with a sample-barcoded 5' primer, a J-beta primer mix was included in a second PCR lasting about 7 to 12 cycles. TCRdb reprocessed the 5' RACE reads with MiXCR, giving one entry per CDR3 protein. The table has approximately 1.5 million distinct CDR3 sequences, roughly 43% seen once. This sample was taken from a study of blood T cells in healthy people across ages. The ends were cut back, 3 bases at V and 7 bases at J, with 13 bases in the middle. Per the germline V gene, CDR1 is SGDLS and CDR2 is YYNGEE. The CDR3 consists of 13 residues.

The sequenced sample was blood. The rearrangement uses TRBV9 and TRBJ1-2, with D maybe TRBD1 (5 bases). The clonotype originates from a woman aged 18-30 years in good health. Here the CDR3 DNA reads TGTGCCAGCAGCGGCAGGGATTCGTCTGGCTACACCTTC. It specifies CASSGRDSSGYTF.